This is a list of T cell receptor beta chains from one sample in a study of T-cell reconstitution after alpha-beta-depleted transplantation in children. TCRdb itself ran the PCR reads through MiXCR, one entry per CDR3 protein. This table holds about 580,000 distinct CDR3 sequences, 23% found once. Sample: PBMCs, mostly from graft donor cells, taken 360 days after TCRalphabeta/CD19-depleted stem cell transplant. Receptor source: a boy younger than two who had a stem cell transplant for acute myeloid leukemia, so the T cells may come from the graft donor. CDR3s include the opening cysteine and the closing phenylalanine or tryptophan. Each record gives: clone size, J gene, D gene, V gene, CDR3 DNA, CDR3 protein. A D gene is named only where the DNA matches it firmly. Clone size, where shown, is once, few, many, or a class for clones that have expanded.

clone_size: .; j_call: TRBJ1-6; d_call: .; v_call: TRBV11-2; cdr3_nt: TGTGCCAGCAGCCGCGACAAGCGCAATTCACCCCTCCACTTT; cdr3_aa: CASSRDKRNSPLHF
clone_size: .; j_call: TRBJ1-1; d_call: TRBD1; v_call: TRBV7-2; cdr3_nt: TGTGCCAGCAGCTCCCAGGGGGGACTGAACACTGAAGCTTTCTTT; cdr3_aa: CASSSQGGLNTEAFF
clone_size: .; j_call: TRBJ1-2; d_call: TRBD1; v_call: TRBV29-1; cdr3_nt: TGCAGCGTTGTGGGGACAGGGCGTAACTATGGCTACACCTTC; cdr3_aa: CSVVGTGRNYGYTF
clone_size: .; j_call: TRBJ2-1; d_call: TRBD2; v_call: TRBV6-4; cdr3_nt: TGTGCCAGCAGTCTTTGGGGGGGGAGGTCCTACAATGAGCAGTTCTTC; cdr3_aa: CASSLWGGRSYNEQFF
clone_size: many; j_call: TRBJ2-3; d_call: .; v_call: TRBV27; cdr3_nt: TGTGCCAGCAGCTGGAATTTAGCAGGTCCCGATACGCAGTATTTT; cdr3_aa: CASSWNLAGPDTQYF
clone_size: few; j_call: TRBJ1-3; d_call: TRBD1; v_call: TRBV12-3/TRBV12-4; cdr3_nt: TGTGCCAGCGAAACCGGGACAGTCTCTGGAAACACCATATATTTT; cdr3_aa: CASETGTVSGNTIYF
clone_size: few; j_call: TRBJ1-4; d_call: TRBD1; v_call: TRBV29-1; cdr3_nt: TGCAGCGGCCAGACGGGACAGAGTAATGAAAAACTGTTTTTT; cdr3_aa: CSGQTGQSNEKLFF
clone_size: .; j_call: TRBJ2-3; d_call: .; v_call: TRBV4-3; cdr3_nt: TGCGCCAGCAGCCAAGGAGGAACTAGCACAGATACGCAGTATTTT; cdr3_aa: CASSQGGTSTDTQYF
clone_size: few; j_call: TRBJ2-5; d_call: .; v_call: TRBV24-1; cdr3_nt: TGTGCCACCAGTGATTTCAGGGGAGGGCAAGAGACCCAGTACTTC; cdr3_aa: CATSDFRGGQETQYF
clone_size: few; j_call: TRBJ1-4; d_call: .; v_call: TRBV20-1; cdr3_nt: TGCAGTGCTAGGGTTACACGCGGAAAAGGCAGCGATTATGAAAAACTGTTTTTT; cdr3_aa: CSARVTRGKGSDYEKLFF
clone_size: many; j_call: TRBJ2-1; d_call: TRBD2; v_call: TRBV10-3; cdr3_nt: TGTGCCATCAGTGAACTAGCGGGGGGTAGTGAGCAGTTCTTC; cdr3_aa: CAISELAGGSEQFF
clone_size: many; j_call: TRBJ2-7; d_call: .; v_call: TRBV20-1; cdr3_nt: TGCAGTGCTAGAGATTTGACCGGGGCAGACCCCTACGAGCAGTACTTC; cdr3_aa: CSARDLTGADPYEQYF
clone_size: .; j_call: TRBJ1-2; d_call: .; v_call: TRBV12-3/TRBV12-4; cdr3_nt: TGTGCCAGCACCCTGGCACACTATGGCTACACCTTC; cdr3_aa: CASTLAHYGYTF
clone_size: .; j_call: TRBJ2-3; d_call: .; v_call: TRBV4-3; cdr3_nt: TGCGCCAGCAGCCCAGGGTTTAGCACAGATACGCAGTATTTT; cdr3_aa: CASSPGFSTDTQYF
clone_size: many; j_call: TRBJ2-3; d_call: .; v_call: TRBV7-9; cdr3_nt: TGTGCCAGCAGCTTAGCACAGGGTAGCACAGATACGCAGTATTTT; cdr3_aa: CASSLAQGSTDTQYF
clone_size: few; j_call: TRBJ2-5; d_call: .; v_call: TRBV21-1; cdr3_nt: TGTGCCAGCAGCAAAAGATTTGACGGCCAAGAGACCCAGTACTTC; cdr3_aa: CASSKRFDGQETQYF
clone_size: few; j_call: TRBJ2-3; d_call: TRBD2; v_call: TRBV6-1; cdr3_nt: TGTGCCAGCAGCTCCCCTTCCTATAGCGGGGGGGACACAGATACGCAGTATTTT; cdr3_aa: CASSSPSYSGGDTDTQYF
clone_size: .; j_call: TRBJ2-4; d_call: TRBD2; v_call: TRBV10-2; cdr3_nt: TGCGCCAGCAGTTATAGCGGGGGGGCGGAAAACATTCAGTACTTC; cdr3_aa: CASSYSGGAENIQYF
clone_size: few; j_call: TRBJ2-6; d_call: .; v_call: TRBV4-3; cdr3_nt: TGCGCCAGCAGCCATCTGCAGGTTCTCAGCTCTGGGGCCAACGTCCTGACTTTC; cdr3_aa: CASSHLQVLSSGANVLTF
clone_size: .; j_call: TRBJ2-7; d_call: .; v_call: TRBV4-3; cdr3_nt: TGCGCCAGCAGCCAAGACCGCCTTGAAGACGAGCAGTACTTC; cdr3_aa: CASSQDRLEDEQYF
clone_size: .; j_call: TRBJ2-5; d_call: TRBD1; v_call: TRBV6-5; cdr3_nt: TGTGCCAGCAGTTACCCTCCGGACAGGGGGCAAGAGACCCAGTACTTC; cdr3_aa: CASSYPPDRGQETQYF
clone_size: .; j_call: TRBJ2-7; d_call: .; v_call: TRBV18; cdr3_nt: TGTGCCAGCTCACCGGGACCCTACTACGAGCAGTACTTC; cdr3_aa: CASSPGPYYEQYF
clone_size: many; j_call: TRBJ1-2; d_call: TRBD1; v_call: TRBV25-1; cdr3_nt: TGTGCCAGCAGTGAATTAGGGGGACAGGTCGAAAACTATGGCTACACCTTC; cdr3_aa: CASSELGGQVENYGYTF
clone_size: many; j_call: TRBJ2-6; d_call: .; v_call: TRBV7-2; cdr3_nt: TGTGCCAGCAGCTTAGCTACAAGCGCTTCTGGGGCCAACGTCCTGACTTTC; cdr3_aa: CASSLATSASGANVLTF
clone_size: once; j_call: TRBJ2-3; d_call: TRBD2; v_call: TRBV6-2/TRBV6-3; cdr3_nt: TGTGCCAGCAGTTTCGCCAGCGGGGCTGGCACAGATACGCAGTATTTT; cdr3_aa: CASSFASGAGTDTQYF
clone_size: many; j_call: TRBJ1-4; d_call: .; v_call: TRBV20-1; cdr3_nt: TGCAGTGCTAGAGGGACCCGGGAAAAACTGTTTTTT; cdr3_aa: CSARGTREKLFF
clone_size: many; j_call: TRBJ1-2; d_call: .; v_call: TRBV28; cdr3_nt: TGTGCCAGCAGAAAGACAGGAAACTATGGCTACACCTTC; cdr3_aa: CASRKTGNYGYTF
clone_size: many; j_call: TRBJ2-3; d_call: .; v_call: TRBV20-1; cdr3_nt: TGCAGTGCTCCACGGGGGAGCACAGATACGCAGTATTTT; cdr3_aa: CSAPRGSTDTQYF
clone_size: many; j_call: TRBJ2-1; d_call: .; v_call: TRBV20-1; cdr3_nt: TGCAGTGCTAGCGGGCAGGGAACCTACAATGAGCAGTTCTTC; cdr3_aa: CSASGQGTYNEQFF
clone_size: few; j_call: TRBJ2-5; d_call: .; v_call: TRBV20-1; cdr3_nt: TGCAGTGCTCGACAGTATCAAGAGACCCAGTACTTC; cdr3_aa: CSARQYQETQYF
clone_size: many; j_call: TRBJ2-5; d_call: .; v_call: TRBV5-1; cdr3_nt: TGTGCCAGCAGTTTAGTGGGAGAGACCCAGTACTTC; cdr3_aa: CASSLVGETQYF
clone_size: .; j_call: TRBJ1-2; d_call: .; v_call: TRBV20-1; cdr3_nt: TGCAGTGCTAGAGATAGAGTCGGGGGGAACTATGGCTACACCTTC; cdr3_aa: CSARDRVGGNYGYTF
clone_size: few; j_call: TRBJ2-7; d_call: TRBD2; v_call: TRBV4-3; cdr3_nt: TGCGCCAGCAGCCAAGAGACTAGCGCGTCCTACGAGCAGTACTTC; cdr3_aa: CASSQETSASYEQYF
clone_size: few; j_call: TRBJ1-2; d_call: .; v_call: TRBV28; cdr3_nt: TGTGCCACAGGACAGTTATCGGTCTACACCTTC; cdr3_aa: CATGQLSVYTF
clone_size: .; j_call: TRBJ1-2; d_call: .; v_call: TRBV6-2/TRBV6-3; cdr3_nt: TGTGCCAGCAGTGTCGGACGGATAGTCTATGGCTACACCTTC; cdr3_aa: CASSVGRIVYGYTF
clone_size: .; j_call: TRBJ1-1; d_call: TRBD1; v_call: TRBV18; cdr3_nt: TGTGCCAGCTCACCCGGACAGGGGGCTAAGGTCACTGAAGCTTTCTTT; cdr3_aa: CASSPGQGAKVTEAFF
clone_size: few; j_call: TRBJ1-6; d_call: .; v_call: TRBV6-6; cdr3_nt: TGTGCCAGCAGTTTAGACGTTTCACCCCTCCACTTT; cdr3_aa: CASSLDVSPLHF
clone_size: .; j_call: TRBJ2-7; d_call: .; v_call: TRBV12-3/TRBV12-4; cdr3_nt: TGTGCCAGCAGTTTTATCGGGCCCCACGAGCAGTACTTC; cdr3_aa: CASSFIGPHEQYF
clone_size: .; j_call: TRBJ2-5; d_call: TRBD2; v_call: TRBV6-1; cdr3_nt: TGTGCCAGCATGGGGGCCTGGACTAGCAAAAGAGGGGAGACCCAGTACTTC; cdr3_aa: CASMGAWTSKRGETQYF
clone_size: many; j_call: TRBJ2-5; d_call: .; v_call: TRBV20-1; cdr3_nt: TGCAGTGCTAGAGGGAGTAGAGGAGAGACCCAGTACTTC; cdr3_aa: CSARGSRGETQYF
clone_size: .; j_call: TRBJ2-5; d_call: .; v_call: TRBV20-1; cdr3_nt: TGCAGTGCTGGGGGTCGCGAGACCCAGTACTTC; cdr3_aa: CSAGGRETQYF
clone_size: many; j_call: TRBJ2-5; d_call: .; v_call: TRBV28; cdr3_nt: TGTGCCAGCACAAACAGGGAGGGACAAGAGACCCAGTACTTC; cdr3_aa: CASTNREGQETQYF
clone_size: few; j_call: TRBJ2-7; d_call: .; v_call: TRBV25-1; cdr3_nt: TGTGCCAGCAGTGGGACGGAGCAGACCTACGAGCAGTACTTC; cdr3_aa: CASSGTEQTYEQYF
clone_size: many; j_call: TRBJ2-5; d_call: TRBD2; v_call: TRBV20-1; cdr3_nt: TGCAGTGCTAGACCAGCGGGGGGAGAGACCCAGTACTTC; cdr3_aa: CSARPAGGETQYF
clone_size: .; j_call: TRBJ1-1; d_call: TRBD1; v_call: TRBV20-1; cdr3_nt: TGCAGTGCTTCCCGCGGACAGGGGAATACTGAAGCTTTCTTT; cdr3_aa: CSASRGQGNTEAFF
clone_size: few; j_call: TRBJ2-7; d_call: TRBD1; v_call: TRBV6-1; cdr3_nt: TGTGCCAGCAGTGAGGACAGGGACCGATACGAGCAGTACTTC; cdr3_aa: CASSEDRDRYEQYF
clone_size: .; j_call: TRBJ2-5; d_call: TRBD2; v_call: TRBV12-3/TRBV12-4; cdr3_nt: TGTGCCAGCAGTTCGGCCGGGACTAGGCGGATCCAAGAGACCCAGTACTTC; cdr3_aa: CASSSAGTRRIQETQYF
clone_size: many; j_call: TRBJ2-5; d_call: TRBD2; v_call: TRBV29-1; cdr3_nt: TGCAGCGTTTCCCAGCGGGGTGCCGTGGAGACCCAGTACTTC; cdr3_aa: CSVSQRGAVETQYF
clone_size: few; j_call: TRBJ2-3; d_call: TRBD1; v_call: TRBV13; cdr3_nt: TGTGCCAGCACCGAGACAGGGGACTTTAGGACTCTCACAGATACGCAGTATTTT; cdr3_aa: CASTETGDFRTLTDTQYF